This TCR beta chain is drawn from a study of cytomegalovirus exposure and HLA in healthy donors. Despite likely unrecorded immune exposures, the donors were nominally healthy at the time of sampling. The PCR made use of 60 Vbeta and 13 Jbeta primers. Only in-frame clones appear in the TCRdb table, and some are missing; sequencing was by immunoSEQ multiplex PCR. The table includes some 190,000 clones, approximately 80% detected once. The CDR3 spans 13 residues. Germline CDR1 GTSNPN, CDR2 SVGIG (reference sequence). V was clipped by 2 bases and J by 9 bases; unmatched bases: 7. Details on this clone: What it binds is not known.

Study observations and caveats: In an earlier analysis, about 87% or about 30%: the productive usage of most TCR beta V segments. The classifier, whose performance was assessed in both the original and validation cohorts, reportedly diagnosed cytomegalovirus status with high specificity and sensitivity. The study recorded 160 or so TCR beta chains that were cytomegalovirus-associated.

Sequenced input: PBMCs. The TCR was taken from a woman aged 35 to 49 in good health and CMV-seronegative. V and J are TRBV30 and TRBJ2-1; 7 bases map to TRBD2. DNA of the CDR3: TGTGCCTGGAGTCGGTTGCGGGAGAGTGAGCAGTTCTTC. It translates to CAWSRLRESEQFF.